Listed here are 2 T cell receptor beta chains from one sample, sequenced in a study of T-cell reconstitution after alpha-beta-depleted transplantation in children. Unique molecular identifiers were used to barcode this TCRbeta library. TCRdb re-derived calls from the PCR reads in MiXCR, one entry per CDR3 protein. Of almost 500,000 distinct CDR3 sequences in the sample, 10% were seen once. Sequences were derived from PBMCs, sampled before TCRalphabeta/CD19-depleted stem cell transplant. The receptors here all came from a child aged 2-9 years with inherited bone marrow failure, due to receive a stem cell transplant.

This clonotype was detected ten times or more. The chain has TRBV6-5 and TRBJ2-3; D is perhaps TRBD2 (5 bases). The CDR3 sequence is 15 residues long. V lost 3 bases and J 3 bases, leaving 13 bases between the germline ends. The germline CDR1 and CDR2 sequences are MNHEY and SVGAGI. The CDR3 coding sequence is TGTGCCAGCAGTTATCTAGAGACGGGAACAGATACGCAGTATTTT. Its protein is CASSYLETGTDTQYF.

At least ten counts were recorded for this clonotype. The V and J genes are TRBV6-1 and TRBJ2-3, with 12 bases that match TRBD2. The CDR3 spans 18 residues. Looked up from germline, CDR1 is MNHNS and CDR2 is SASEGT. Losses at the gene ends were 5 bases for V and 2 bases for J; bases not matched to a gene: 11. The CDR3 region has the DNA TGTGCCAGCAGTCAACTAGCGGGAGGCCGGCGGGTCACAGATACGCAGTATTTT. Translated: CASSQLAGGRRVTDTQYF.